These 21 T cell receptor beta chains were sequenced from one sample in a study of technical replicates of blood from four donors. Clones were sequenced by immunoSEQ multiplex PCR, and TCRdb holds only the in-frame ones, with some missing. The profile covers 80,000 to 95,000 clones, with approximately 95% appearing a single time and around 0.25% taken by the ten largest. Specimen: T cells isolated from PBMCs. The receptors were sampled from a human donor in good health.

The CDR3 region has the DNA TGTGCTAGTGCCAAGGGACAGGATGGTTCTGGAAACACCATATATTTT. Residues: CASAKGQDGSGNTIYF. This sequence joins TRBV12-5 and TRBJ1-3; 8 nucleotides agree with TRBD1. This CDR3 has 16 residues. Germline V lookup: CDR1 LGHNT, CDR2 FRNRAP. Trimming took 7 bases from V and 1 from J; bases not matched to a gene: 9.

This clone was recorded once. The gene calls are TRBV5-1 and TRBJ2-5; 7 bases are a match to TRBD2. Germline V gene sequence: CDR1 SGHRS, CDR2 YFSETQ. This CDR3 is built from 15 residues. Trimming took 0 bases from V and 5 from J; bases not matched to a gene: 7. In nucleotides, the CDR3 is TGCGCCAGCAGCTTGGGACTAGCCAGTCTCGAGACCCAGTACTTC. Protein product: CASSLGLASLETQYF. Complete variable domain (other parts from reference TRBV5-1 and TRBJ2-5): KAGVTQTPRYLIKTRGQQVTLSCSPISGHRSVSWYQQTPGQGLQFLFEYFSETQRNKGNFPGRFSGRQFSNSRSEMNVSTLELGDSALYLCASSLGLASLETQYFGPGTRLLVL.

The CDR3 here is CASSGGTANDRDTQYF. The CDR3 bases are TGCGCCAGCAGCGGGGGCACAGCGAATGACAGAGATACGCAGTATTTT. The V call is TRBV5-1, the J call TRBJ2-3, with TRBD1 as a possible D gene (6 bases). The germline CDR1 and CDR2 sequences are SGHRS and YFSETQ. There are 16 residues in the CDR3. V dropped 4 bases and J dropped 5 bases, with 20 bases sitting between them.

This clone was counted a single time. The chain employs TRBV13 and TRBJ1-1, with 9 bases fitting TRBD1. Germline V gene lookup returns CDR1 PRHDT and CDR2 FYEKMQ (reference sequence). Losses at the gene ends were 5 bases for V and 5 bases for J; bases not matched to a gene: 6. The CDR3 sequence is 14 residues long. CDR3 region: CASSPDRGRTEAFF. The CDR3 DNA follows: TGTGCCAGCAGCCCTGACAGGGGGAGGACTGAAGCTTTCTTT.

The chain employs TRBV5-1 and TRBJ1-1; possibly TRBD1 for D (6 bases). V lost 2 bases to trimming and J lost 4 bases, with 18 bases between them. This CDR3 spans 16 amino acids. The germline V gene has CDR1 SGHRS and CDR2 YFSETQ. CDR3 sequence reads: CASSFPDSTGTTEAFF. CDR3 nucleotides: TGCGCCAGCAGCTTCCCGGATTCAACAGGGACCACTGAAGCTTTCTTT. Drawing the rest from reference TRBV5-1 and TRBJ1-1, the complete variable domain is KAGVTQTPRYLIKTRGQQVTLSCSPISGHRSVSWYQQTPGQGLQFLFEYFSETQRNKGNFPGRFSGRQFSNSRSEMNVSTLELGDSALYLCASSFPDSTGTTEAFFGQGTRLTVV.

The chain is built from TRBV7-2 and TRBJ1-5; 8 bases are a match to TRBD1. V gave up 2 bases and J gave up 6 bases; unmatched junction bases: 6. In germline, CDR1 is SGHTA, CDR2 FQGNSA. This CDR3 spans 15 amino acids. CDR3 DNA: TGTGCCAGCAGCTTACAGGGGGCGCATTTTCAGCCCCAGCATTTT. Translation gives CASSLQGAHFQPQHF. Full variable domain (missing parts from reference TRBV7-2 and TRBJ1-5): GAGVSQSPSNKVTEKGKDVELRCDPISGHTALYWYRQSLGQGLEFLIYFQGNSAPDKSGLPSDRFSAERTGGSVSTLTIQRTQQEDSAVYLCASSLQGAHFQPQHFGDGTRLSIL.

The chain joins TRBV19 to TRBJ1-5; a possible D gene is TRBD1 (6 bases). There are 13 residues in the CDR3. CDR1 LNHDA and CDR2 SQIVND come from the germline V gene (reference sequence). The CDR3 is CATLGGAHQPQHF. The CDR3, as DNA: TGTGCGACCCTAGGGGGAGCCCATCAGCCCCAGCATTTT.

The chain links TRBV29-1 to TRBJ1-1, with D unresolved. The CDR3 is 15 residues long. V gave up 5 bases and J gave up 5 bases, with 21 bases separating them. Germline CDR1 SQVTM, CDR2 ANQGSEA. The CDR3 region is CSVHPRLALLTEAFF. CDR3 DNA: TGCAGCGTTCACCCACGACTCGCTTTATTGACTGAAGCTTTCTTT.

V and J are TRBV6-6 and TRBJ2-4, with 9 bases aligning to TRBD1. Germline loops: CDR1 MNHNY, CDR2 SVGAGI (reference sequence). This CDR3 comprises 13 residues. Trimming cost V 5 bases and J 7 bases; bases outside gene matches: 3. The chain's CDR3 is CASSDRGGNIQYF. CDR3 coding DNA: TGTGCCAGCAGTGACAGGGGGGGTAACATTCAGTACTTC.

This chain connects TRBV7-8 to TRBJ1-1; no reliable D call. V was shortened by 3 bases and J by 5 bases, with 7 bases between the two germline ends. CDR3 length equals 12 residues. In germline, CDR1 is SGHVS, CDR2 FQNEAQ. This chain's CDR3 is CASSLWSTEAFF. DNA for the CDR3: TGTGCCAGCAGCTTGTGGAGTACTGAAGCTTTCTTT.

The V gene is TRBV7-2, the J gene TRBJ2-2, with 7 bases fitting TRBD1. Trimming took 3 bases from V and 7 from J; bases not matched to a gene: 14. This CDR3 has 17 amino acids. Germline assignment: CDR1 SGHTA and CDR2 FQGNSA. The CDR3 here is CASSLMWGRGGGGELFF. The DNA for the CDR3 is TGTGCCAGCAGCTTGATGTGGGGGAGAGGGGGCGGCGGGGAGCTGTTTTTT.

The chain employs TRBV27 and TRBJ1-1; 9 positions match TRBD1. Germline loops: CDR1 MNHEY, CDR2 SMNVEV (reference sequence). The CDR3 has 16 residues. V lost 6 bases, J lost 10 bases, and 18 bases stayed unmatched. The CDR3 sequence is CASSRNTPGQGLRAFF. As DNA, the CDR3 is TGTGCCAGCAGCCGAAATACCCCGGGACAGGGTCTAAGAGCTTTCTTT.

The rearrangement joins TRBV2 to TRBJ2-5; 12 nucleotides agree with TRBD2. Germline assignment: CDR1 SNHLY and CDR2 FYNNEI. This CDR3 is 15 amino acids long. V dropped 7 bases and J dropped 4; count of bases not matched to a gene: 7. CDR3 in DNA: TGTGCCAGCACTGGACTAGCGGGGTCAGCAGAGACCCAGTACTTC. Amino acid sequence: CASTGLAGSAETQYF.

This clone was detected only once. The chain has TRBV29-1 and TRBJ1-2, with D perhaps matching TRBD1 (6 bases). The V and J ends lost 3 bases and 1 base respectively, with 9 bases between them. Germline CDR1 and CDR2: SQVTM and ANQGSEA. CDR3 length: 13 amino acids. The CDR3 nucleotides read TGCAGCGTTGACCCACAGGGTAACTATGGCTACACCTTC. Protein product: CSVDPQGNYGYTF.

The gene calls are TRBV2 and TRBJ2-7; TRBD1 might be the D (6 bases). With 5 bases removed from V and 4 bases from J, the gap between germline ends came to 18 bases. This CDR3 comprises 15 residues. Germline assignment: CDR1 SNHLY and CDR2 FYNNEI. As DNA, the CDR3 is TGTGCCAGCAGTTGGACAGCCCGAAGGATTTACGAGCAGTACTTC. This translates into CASSWTARRIYEQYF.

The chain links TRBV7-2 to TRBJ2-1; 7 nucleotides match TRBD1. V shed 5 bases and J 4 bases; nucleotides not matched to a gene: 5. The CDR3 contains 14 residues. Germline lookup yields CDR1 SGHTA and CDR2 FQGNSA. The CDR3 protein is CASSVRDRYNEQFF. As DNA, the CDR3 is TGTGCCAGCAGCGTCCGGGACAGATACAATGAGCAGTTCTTC.

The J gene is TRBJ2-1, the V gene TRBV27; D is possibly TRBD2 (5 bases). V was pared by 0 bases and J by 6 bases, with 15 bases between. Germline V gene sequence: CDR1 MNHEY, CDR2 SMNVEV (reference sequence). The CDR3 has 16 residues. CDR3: CASSLSAGDLFNEQFF. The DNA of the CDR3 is TGTGCCAGCAGTTTATCGGCCGGGGATCTTTTCAATGAGCAGTTCTTC.

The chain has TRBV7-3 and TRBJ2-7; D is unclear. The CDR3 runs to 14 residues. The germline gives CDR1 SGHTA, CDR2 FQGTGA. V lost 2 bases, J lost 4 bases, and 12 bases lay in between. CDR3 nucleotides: TGTGCCAGCAGCTTAGGTCCGGGTGGTTACGAGCAGTACTTC. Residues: CASSLGPGGYEQYF. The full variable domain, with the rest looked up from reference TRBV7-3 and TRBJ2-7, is GAGVSQTPSNKVTEKGKYVELRCDPISGHTALYWYRQSLGQGPEFLIYFQGTGAADDSGLPNDRFFAVRPEGSVSTLKIQRTERGDSAVYLCASSLGPGGYEQYFGPGTRLTVT.

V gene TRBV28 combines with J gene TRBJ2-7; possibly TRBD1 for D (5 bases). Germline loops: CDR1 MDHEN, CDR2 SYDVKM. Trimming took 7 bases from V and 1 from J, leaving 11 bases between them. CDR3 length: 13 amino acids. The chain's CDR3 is CASMGRPSYEQYF. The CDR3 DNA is TGTGCCAGCATGGGGCGGCCTTCCTACGAGCAGTACTTC.

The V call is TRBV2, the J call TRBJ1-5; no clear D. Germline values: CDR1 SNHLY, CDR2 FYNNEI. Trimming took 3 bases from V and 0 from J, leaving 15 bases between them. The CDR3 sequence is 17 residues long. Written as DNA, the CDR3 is TGTGCCAGCAGTGAGTTAGGCGGGTACTATAGCAATCAGCCCCAGCATTTT. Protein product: CASSELGGYYSNQPQHF.

CDR3 in amino acids: CASSLSGSFYEQYF. CDR3 bases: TGTGCCAGTAGTTTGAGCGGGAGTTTTTACGAGCAGTACTTC. V and J are TRBV19 and TRBJ2-7; TRBD2 matches 8 bases. The CDR3 extends over 14 amino acids. Per germline, CDR1 LNHDA and CDR2 SQIVND (reference sequence). Losses at the gene ends were 5 bases for V and 4 bases for J; bases not matched to a gene: 7.